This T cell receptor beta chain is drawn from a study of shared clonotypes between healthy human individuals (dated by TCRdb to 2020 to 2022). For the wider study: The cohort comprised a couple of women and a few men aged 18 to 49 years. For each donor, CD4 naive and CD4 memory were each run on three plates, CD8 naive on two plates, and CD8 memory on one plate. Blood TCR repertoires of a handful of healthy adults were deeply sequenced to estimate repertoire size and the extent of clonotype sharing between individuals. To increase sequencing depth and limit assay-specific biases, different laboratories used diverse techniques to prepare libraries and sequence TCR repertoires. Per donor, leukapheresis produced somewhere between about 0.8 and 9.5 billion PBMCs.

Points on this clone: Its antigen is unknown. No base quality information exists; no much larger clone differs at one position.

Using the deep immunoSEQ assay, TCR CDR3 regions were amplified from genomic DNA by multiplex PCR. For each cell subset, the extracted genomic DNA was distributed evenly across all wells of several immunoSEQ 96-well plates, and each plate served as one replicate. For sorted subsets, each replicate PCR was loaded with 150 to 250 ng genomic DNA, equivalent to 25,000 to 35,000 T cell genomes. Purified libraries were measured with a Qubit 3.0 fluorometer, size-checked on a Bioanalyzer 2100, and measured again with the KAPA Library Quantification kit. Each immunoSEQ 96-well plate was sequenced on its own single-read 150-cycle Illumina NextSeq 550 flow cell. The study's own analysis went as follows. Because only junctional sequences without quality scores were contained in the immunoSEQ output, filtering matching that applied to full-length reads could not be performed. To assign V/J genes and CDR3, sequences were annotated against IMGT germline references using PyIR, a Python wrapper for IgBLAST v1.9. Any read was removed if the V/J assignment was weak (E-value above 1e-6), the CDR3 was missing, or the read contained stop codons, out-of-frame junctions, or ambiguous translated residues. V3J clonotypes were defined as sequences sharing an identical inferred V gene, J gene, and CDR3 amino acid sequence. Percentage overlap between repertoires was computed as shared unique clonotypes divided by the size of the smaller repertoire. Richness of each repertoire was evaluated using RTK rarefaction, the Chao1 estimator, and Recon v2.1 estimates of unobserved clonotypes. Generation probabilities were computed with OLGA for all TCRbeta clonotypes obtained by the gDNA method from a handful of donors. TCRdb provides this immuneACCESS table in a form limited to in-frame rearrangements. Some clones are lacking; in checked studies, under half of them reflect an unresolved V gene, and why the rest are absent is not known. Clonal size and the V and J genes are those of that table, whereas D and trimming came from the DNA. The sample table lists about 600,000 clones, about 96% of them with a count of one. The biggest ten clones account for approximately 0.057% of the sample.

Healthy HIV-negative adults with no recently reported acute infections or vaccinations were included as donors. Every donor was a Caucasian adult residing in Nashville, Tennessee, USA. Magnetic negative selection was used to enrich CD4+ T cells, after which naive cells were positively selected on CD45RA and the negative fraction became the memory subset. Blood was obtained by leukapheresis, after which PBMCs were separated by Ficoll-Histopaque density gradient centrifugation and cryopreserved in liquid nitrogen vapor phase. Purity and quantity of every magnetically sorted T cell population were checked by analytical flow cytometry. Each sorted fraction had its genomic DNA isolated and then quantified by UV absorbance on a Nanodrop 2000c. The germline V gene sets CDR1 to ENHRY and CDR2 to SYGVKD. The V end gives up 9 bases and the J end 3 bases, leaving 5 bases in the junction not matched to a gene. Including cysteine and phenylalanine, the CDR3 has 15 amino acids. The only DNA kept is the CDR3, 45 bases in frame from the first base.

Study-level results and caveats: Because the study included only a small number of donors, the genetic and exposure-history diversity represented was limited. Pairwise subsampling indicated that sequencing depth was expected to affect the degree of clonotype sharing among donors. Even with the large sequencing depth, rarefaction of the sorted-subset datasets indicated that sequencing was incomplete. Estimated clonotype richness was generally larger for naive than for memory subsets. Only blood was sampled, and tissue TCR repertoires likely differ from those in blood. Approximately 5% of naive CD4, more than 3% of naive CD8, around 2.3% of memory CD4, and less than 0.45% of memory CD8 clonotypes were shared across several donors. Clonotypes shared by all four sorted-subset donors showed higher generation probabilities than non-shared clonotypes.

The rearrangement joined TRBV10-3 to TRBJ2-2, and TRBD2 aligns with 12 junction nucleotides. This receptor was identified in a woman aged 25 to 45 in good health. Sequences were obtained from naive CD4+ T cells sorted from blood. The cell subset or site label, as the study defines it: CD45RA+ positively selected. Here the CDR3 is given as CAICGLAGHTGELFF. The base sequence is TGTGCCATATGTGGACTAGCGGGACACACCGGGGAGCTGTTTTTT.